This TCR beta chain was retrieved from a study of identical twins (TCRdb year 2016). A note on the overall study: TCR alpha and beta repertoires from monozygotic twins, unrelated adults of various ages and cord blood were deep-sequenced to test whether fetal clonotypes persist. Replicate twin experiments were performed at different times using different library preparation protocols to rule out contamination.

Library generation was performed with 5' RACE. Sequencing was carried out with an Illumina HiSeq 2000. A universal primer binding site was added through template switching, and the final cDNA carried a unique molecular identifier so that TCR cDNA molecules could be counted accurately. Specific primers in the conserved constant-segment region were used to synthesize first-strand cDNA for TCR alpha and beta chains. To control for contamination, every cDNA library carried two barcodes: a SMART-Mk sample barcode plus Illumina barcodes. TruSeq adapter sequences along with Illumina sample barcodes were introduced in two successive PCR steps. The Illumina HiSeq platform was used with custom primers to sequence TCR alpha and beta cDNA libraries. The paper's processing steps were these. Unique molecular identifiers were extracted from raw reads with MiGEC, and CDR3 positions were determined with MiXCR. For each individual, recombination models were inferred using an EM algorithm with the repgenHMM and IGoR tools. Shared clonotype analysis was performed with the tcR package in R, normalizing sharing by the product of cloneset sizes. Out-of-frame nonproductive sequences were analyzed to study raw recombination free of thymic and clonal selection effects. In TCRdb, the public reads were trimmed at Q25 with fastp and aligned with MiXCR, with productive beta chains retained. Each CDR3 protein appears once, grouped with its most common genes and DNA. These V and J calls originate from TCRdb's pipeline instead of the authors' own analysis. The sample contains 300,000 to 400,000 distinct CDR3 sequences, approximately 13% of them found a single time. Roughly 7% of the sample is held by the ten biggest clonotypes.

Summary of the overall study and its limitations: Recombination models systematically underestimated out-of-frame TCR alpha sharing in monozygotic twins but agreed with sharing between unrelated individuals. Abundant cord blood beta clonotypes had fewer insertions, young adult naive repertoires showed a similar but weaker trend, and memory repertoires showed no such trend. Zero-insertion analyses could be partly confounded by invariant T cells such as MAIT and iNKT, although diverse VJ usage argued against such confounding for most clonotypes. Because the same donors could not be followed over many years, the conclusions relied on cross-sectional statistical analysis. Compared with coincidental sharing between unrelated individuals, an excess of low generation-probability sequences was observed among out-of-frame TCR alpha sequences shared between twins. The excess sharing between twins in beta out-of-frame sequences was weaker because fewer shared sequences reduced the signal-to-noise ratio.

Concerning this clonotype itself: Its antigen is still unknown. No per-base quality is available; no much larger clone lies one base away.

Looking up the germline V gene (reference sequence) yields CDR1 SGHKS and CDR2 YYEKEE. Trimming costs V 2 bases and J 1 base, and their ends lie 8 bases apart. The CDR3 measures 14 amino acids from cysteine to phenylalanine. This entry keeps only the CDR3 DNA: 42 bases, framed from base 1. Every donor in the study was a healthy Caucasian. Three pairs of female monozygotic twins, all aged roughly 18 to 30 years, made up the twin cohort. Positive isolation kits from Invitrogen were used to isolate CD4+ and CD8+ T cell populations. This sample was also put to use in a study of yellow fever vaccine responses in identical twins. Reported in the second study: The authors reported that the T cell response to vaccination in identical twins appeared partly convergent and partly personalized. The study precisely tracked vaccine-responding T cell clones in identical twins.

This receptor was taken from a woman aged 18-29 years in good health. Material: CD8+ T cells sorted from blood. The receptor chain draws on TRBV5-5 and TRBJ2-3; the D gene is perhaps TRBD2, from 5 matching bases. The DNA is TGTGCCAGCAGCTTCTCGGAGGGCACAGATACGCAGTATTTT. Translated, this is CASSFSEGTDTQYF.